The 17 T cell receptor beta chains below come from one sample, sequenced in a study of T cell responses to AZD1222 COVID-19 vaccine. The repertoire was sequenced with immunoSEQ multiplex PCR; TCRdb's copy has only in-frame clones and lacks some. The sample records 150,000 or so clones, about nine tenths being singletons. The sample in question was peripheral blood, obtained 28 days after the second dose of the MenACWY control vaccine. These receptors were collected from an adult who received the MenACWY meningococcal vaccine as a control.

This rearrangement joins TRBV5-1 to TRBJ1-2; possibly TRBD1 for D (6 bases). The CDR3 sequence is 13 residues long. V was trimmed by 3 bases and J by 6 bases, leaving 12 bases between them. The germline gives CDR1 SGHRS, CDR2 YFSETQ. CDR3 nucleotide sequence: TGCGCCAGCAGCTCACAGGGTGTTGATGGCTACACCTTC. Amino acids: CASSSQGVDGYTF.

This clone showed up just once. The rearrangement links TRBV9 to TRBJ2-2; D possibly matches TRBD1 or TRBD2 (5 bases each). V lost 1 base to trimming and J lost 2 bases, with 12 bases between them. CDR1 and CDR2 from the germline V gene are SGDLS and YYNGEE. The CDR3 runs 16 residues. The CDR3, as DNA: TGTGCCAGCAGCGTAACCGGGACCCCCAACACCGGGGAGCTGTTTTTT. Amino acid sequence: CASSVTGTPNTGELFF. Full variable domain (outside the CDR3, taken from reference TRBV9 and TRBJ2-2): DSGVTQTPKHLITATGQRVTLRCSPRSGDLSVYWYQQSLDQGLQFLIQYYNGEERAKGNILERFSAQQFPDLHSELNLSSLELGDSALYFCASSVTGTPNTGELFFGEGSRLTVL.

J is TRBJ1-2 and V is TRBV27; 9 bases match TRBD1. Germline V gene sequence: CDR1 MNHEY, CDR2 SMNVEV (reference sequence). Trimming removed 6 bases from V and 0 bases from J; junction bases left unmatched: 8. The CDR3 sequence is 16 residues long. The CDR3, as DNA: TGTGCCAGCAGCCCCGGGACAGGGTCCTCTAACTATGGCTACACCTTC. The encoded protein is CASSPGTGSSNYGYTF.

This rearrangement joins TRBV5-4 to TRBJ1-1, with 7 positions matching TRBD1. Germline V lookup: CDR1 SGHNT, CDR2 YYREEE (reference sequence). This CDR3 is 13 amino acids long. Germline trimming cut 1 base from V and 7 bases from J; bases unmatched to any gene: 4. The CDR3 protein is CASSLWTGREAFF. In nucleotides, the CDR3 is TGTGCCAGCAGCTTGTGGACAGGTCGTGAAGCTTTCTTT.

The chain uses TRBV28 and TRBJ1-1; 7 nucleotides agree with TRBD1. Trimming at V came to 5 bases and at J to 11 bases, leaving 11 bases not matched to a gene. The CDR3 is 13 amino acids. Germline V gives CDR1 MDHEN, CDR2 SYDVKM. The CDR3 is CASSPLLTTGAFF. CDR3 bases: TGTGCCAGCAGTCCCCTTCTTACGACAGGGGCTTTCTTT.

The chain's CDR3 is CASRGGNLYGYTF. The CDR3 bases are TGTGCCAGCAGGGGGGGGAACCTCTATGGCTACACCTTC. The V and J genes are TRBV28 and TRBJ1-2, with D possibly matching TRBD1 (5 bases). V was clipped by 6 bases and J by 4 bases, with 12 bases between them. The CDR3 runs to 13 residues. CDR1 and CDR2 from the germline V gene are MDHEN and SYDVKM.

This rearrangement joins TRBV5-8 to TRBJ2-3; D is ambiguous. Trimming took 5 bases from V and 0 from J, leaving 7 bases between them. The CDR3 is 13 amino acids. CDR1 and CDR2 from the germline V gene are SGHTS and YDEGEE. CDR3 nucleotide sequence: TGTGCCAGCAGACACAGAAGCACAGATACGCAGTATTTT. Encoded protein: CASRHRSTDTQYF.

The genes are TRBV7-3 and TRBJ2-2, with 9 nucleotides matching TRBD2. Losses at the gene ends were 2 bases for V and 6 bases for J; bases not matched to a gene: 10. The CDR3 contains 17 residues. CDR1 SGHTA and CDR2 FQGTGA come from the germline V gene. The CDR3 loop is CASSLLGTSSFPGELFF. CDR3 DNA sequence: TGTGCCAGCAGCTTATTGGGGACTAGCTCCTTTCCCGGGGAGCTGTTTTTT.

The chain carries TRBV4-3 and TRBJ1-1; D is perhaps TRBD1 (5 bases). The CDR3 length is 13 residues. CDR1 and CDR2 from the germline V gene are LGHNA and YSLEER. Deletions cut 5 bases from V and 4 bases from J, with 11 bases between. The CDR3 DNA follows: TGCGCCAGCAGCTCCTTACAGGTCACTGAAGCTTTCTTT. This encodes CASSSLQVTEAFF.

The CDR3, as DNA: TGTGCCAGCAGCCAGTACCAGGGGGTAAATCAGCCCCAGCATTTT. This sequence encodes CASSQYQGVNQPQHF. The chain joins TRBV14 to TRBJ1-5; TRBD1 matches at 7 bases. J gave up 4 bases and V 3 bases, and 6 bases lay outside the gene matches. CDR1 and CDR2 (germline): SGHDN, FVKESK. The CDR3 is 15 amino acids.

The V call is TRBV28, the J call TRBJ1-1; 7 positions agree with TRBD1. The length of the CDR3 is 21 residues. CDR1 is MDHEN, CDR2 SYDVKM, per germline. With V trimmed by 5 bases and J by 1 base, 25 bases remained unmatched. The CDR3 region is CASSPPAGGSGYHIKNTEAFF. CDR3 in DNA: TGTGCCAGCAGTCCCCCGGCAGGGGGTAGTGGCTACCATATTAAGAACACTGAAGCTTTCTTT.

The CDR3 spells CASSPRENTEAFF. CDR3 sequence (DNA): TGTGCCAGCTCACCAAGGGAGAACACTGAAGCTTTCTTT. This chain uses TRBV18 with TRBJ1-1; the D is unclear. This CDR3 is 13 amino acids long. Germline V gene lookup returns CDR1 KGHSH and CDR2 LQKENI. V lost 2 bases and J 1 base, leaving 5 bases between the germline ends.

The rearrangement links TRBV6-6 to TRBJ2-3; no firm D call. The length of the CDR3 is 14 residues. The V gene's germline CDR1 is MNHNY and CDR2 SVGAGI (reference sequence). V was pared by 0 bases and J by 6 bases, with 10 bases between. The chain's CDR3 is CASSYSLIGDTQYF. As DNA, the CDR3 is TGTGCCAGCAGTTACTCTCTAATTGGGGATACGCAGTATTTT.

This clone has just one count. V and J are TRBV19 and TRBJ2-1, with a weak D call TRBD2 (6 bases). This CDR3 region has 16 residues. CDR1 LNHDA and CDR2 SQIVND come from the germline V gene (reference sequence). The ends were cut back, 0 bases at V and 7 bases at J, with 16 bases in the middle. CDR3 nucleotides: TGTGCCAGTAGTATAGATCGAGGGAGGCTCGGGAATGAGCAGTTCTTC. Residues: CASSIDRGRLGNEQFF.

The CDR3, as DNA: TGTGCCAGCAGCACCAAGACTAGCGGGAGCAGCGATGAGCAGTTCTTC. Amino acid sequence: CASSTKTSGSSDEQFF. This chain uses TRBV7-9 with TRBJ2-1; TRBD2 agrees at 12 bases. CDR1 and CDR2 (germline): SEHNR, FQNEAQ (reference sequence). The CDR3 consists of 16 residues. With 5 bases clipped from V and 8 bases from J, the junction kept 10 bases outside the gene matches.

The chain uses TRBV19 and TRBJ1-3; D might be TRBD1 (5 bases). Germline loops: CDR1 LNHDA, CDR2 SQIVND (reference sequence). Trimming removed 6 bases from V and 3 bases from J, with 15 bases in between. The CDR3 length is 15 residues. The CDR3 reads CASRKGTAGGNTIYF. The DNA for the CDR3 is TGTGCCAGTAGGAAAGGGACGGCTGGTGGAAACACCATATATTTT.

CDR3 in DNA: TGCAGTGCTAGTATAGTAGCGGGAGGGCCCAATGAGCAGTTCTTC. Translation gives CSASIVAGGPNEQFF. The rearrangement uses TRBV20-1 and TRBJ2-1, with 11 bases aligning to TRBD2. Per the germline V gene, CDR1 is DFQATT and CDR2 is SNEGSKA (reference sequence). The CDR3 is 15 residues long. V dropped 3 bases and J dropped 6; count of bases not matched to a gene: 7.